Below are 23 T cell receptor beta chains sequenced from a single sample in a study of stem cell transplantation in POMP-related autoinflammatory disease. Using immunoSEQ multiplex PCR, the repertoire was profiled, and TCRdb retains in-frame clones only, with some absent. This sample yields 8,500 to 10,000 clones, of which 70% to 80% are seen a single time; approximately 4.5% belongs to the top ten. The source was CD4+ T cells from PBMCs, collected after stem cell transplantation. These TCRs come from a human patient with POMP-related autoinflammation and immune dysregulation (PRAID). The graft donor may be the source of some T cells.

V usage is TRBV18 and J usage is TRBJ2-1, with D tentatively TRBD1 or TRBD2 (6 bases each). Trimming pared 0 bases from V and 8 bases from J, leaving 11 bases between. CDR3 length equals 14 residues. The germline gives CDR1 KGHSH, CDR2 LQKENI. CDR3: CASSPPHGGYEQFF. CDR3 nucleotides: TGTGCCAGCTCACCACCCCACGGGGGCTATGAGCAGTTCTTC.

V gene TRBV28 combines with J gene TRBJ1-1, with TRBD1 as a possible D gene (5 bases). Trimming pared 2 bases from V and 4 bases from J, leaving 11 bases between. This CDR3 spans 14 amino acids. The germline CDR1 and CDR2 sequences are MDHEN and SYDVKM. DNA of the CDR3: TGTGCCAGCAGTTTAAGAGGGGCGGGCACTGAAGCTTTCTTT. As protein: CASSLRGAGTEAFF.

The count of this clone is one. The V gene is TRBV7-2, the J gene TRBJ2-1; D remains ambiguous. Looked up from germline, CDR1 is SGHTA and CDR2 is FQGNSA. The CDR3 totals 12 residues. The CDR3 loop reads CASSESSSEQFF. The CDR3 coding sequence is TGTGCGTCGAGTGAGAGTTCTAGTGAGCAGTTCTTC.

This chain uses TRBV29-1 with TRBJ2-3; D is undetermined. This CDR3 spans 14 amino acids. V was shortened by 4 bases and J by 10 bases, with 21 bases between the two germline ends. Germline CDR1 reads SQVTM; CDR2 reads ANQGSEA. This chain's CDR3 is CSVGPLGPPGAQYF. The CDR3 DNA follows: TGCAGCGTTGGCCCGCTCGGACCTCCTGGAGCGCAGTATTTT.

The chain has TRBV27 and TRBJ2-1; the match to TRBD2 covers 13 bases. The CDR3 spans 16 residues. Trimming took 6 bases from V and 4 from J; bases not matched to a gene: 6. Germline V gene data show CDR1 as MNHEY and CDR2 as SMNVEV (reference sequence). The CDR3 protein is CASRSLAGGSYNEQFF. For the CDR3, the DNA is TGTGCCAGCAGGTCACTAGCGGGAGGGTCATACAATGAGCAGTTCTTC.

The V call is TRBV27, the J call TRBJ2-7; 9 bases align to TRBD2. The germline gives CDR1 MNHEY, CDR2 SMNVEV (reference sequence). The CDR3 length is 17 residues. With V trimmed by 5 bases and J by 7 bases, 18 bases remained unmatched. The CDR3 loop reads CASSTRLAALPIKEQYF. Here the CDR3 DNA reads TGTGCCAGCAGTACCCGACTAGCGGCCCTACCCATTAAAGAGCAGTACTTC.

This clone was seen a single time. Compared with germline, one end of the junction differs, possibly owing to a read error. The rearrangement links TRBV30 to TRBJ1-1; TRBD1 is a possible D gene (6 bases). Per germline, CDR1 GTSNPN and CDR2 SVGIG (reference sequence). The CDR3 length is 13 residues. In DNA form, the CDR3 reads TGTGCCCGGAGCAGGGGCGCGTTTACTGAAGCTTTCTTT. Protein product: CARSRGAFTEAFF. The full variable domain, with the rest looked up from reference TRBV30 and TRBJ1-1, is SQTIHQWPATLVQPVGSPLSLECTVEGTSNPNLYWYRQAAGRGLQLLFYSVGIGQISSEVPQNLSASRPQDRQFILSSKKLLLSDSGFYLCARSRGAFTEAFFGQGTRLTVV.

The chain links TRBV5-5 to TRBJ1-5, with no clear D. Trimming left V 4 bases short and J 5 bases short, with 13 bases between. CDR1 is SGHKS, CDR2 YYEKEE, per germline (reference sequence). CDR3 length: 14 amino acids. CDR3 bases: TGTGCCAGCAGCCCGAGGCTTTACGATCAGCCCCAGCATTTT. It yields the protein CASSPRLYDQPQHF.

The chain joins TRBV12-3 or TRBV12-4 to TRBJ2-1; no clear D gene. This CDR3 is 12 amino acids long. Trimming pared 6 bases from V and 10 bases from J, leaving 13 bases between. CDR3 in amino acids: CASSPQVIEQFF. In DNA, the CDR3 is TGTGCCAGCAGCCCCCAGGTAATAGAGCAGTTCTTC.

J is TRBJ2-3 and V is TRBV4-3; 9 bases match TRBD2. There are 18 residues in the CDR3. J was trimmed by 4 bases and V by 3 bases; bases with no gene match: 14. Per germline, CDR1 LGHNA and CDR2 YSLEER. CDR3 nucleotide sequence: TGCGCCAGCAGCCATGACGCCTATGGCGGGAGGGCTGCAGATACGCAGTATTTT. Amino acids: CASSHDAYGGRAADTQYF.

V usage is TRBV30 and J usage is TRBJ1-1; D is ambiguous. Germline V CDR1 and CDR2: GTSNPN, SVGIG (reference sequence). The CDR3 has 12 residues. The V end was cut by 0 bases, the J end by 6 bases, with 8 bases between. CDR3 in DNA: TGTGCCTGGAGTGTGACTACAGCTGAAGCTTTCTTT. Protein product: CAWSVTTAEAFF.

This rearrangement joins TRBV5-1 to TRBJ2-7, with 12 bases lining up with TRBD2. The J segment lost 0 bases and the V segment lost 3 bases, leaving 10 bases of the junction unmatched. Germline CDR1 and CDR2: SGHRS and YFSETQ. The CDR3 has 18 residues. DNA of the CDR3: TGCGCCAGCAGCTCAAAACTCCTGGGACTAGCGGGCTCCTACGAGCAGTACTTC. It translates to CASSSKLLGLAGSYEQYF.

CDR3 in DNA: TGTGCCAGCAGGGGAATGAACACCGGGGAGCTGTTTTTT. The encoded protein is CASRGMNTGELFF. The rearrangement uses TRBV27 and TRBJ2-2; unclear D gene. The CDR3 extends over 13 amino acids. Deletions cut 6 bases from V and 1 base from J, with 6 bases between. Germline V gene data show CDR1 as MNHEY and CDR2 as SMNVEV (reference sequence).

This clone was observed a handful of times. V gene TRBV6-4 combines with J gene TRBJ1-5; maybe TRBD1 (5 bases). V lost 0 bases and J lost 7, with 16 bases in between. This CDR3 region has 16 residues. Germline V gene sequence: CDR1 MRHNA, CDR2 SNTAGT. CDR3 in amino acids: CASSDSNWGSNQPQHF. CDR3 nucleotide sequence: TGTGCCAGCAGTGACTCGAACTGGGGCAGTAACCAGCCCCAGCATTTT.

This clone came up once. The chain uses TRBV7-2 and TRBJ2-7; D call uncertain. The germline CDR1 and CDR2 sequences are SGHTA and FQGNSA. The CDR3 is 12 amino acids. The ends were cut back, 5 bases at V and 0 bases at J, with 5 bases in the middle. The CDR3 DNA follows: TGTGCCAGCAGCCCCGTCTCCTACGAGCAGTACTTC. The encoded protein is CASSPVSYEQYF.

This chain links TRBV5-1 with TRBJ2-7; 8 positions agree with TRBD1. CDR3 size: 13 residues. J gave up 6 bases and V 5 bases, and 7 bases lay outside the gene matches. CDR1 is SGHRS and CDR2 is YFSETQ in the germline V gene. This CDR3 reads CASSFGQGSEQYF. The CDR3 nucleotides read TGCGCCAGCAGTTTTGGACAGGGTAGCGAGCAGTACTTC. Full variable domain (remainder filled in from reference TRBV5-1 and TRBJ2-7): KAGVTQTPRYLIKTRGQQVTLSCSPISGHRSVSWYQQTPGQGLQFLFEYFSETQRNKGNFPGRFSGRQFSNSRSEMNVSTLELGDSALYLCASSFGQGSEQYFGPGTRLTVT.

This chain joins TRBV7-2 and TRBJ2-7; 10 bases agree with TRBD1. There are 15 residues in the CDR3. Germline values: CDR1 SGHTA, CDR2 FQGNSA. With V trimmed by 4 bases and J by 2 bases, 5 bases remained unmatched. CDR3 sequence (DNA): TGTGCCAGCAGCTCGACAGGGGGCAACCCCTACGAGCAGTACTTC. It yields the protein CASSSTGGNPYEQYF.

The chain carries TRBV12-5 and TRBJ2-5; D may be TRBD2 (5 bases). Trimming left V 2 bases short and J 3 bases short, with 7 bases between. This CDR3 spans 13 amino acids. From germline, CDR1 is LGHNT and CDR2 FRNRAP. This chain's CDR3 is CASGLRGKETQYF. CDR3 DNA sequence: TGTGCTAGTGGTTTGCGGGGAAAAGAGACCCAGTACTTC.

The V and J genes are TRBV19 and TRBJ2-7; TRBD2 is a possible D gene (5 bases). The CDR3 is 14 amino acids. Germline V gene sequence: CDR1 LNHDA, CDR2 SQIVND (reference sequence). V lost 4 bases and J 0 bases, leaving 10 bases between the germline ends. In DNA form, the CDR3 reads TGTGCCAGTAGTAGGGAGATGAGCTCCTACGAGCAGTACTTC. Protein sequence: CASSREMSSYEQYF. Full variable domain (missing parts from reference TRBV19 and TRBJ2-7): DGGITQSPKYLFRKEGQNVTLSCEQNLNHDAMYWYRQDPGQGLRLIYYSQIVNDFQKGDIAEGYSVSREKKESFPLTVTSAQKNPTAFYLCASSREMSSYEQYFGPGTRLTVT.

V gene TRBV7-2 combines with J gene TRBJ2-5; no firm D call. CDR3 length equals 14 residues. Germline-derived CDR1 and CDR2 are SGHTA and FQGNSA. V was clipped by 1 base and J by 5 bases, with 11 bases between them. CDR3 DNA: TGTGCCAGCAGCTTAGGTAGTGGAACGGAGACCCAGTACTTC. Its translation is CASSLGSGTETQYF.

This chain connects TRBV18 to TRBJ2-1; 7 positions agree with TRBD1. The germline gives CDR1 KGHSH, CDR2 LQKENI. The CDR3 covers 12 residues. The ends lost 5 bases at V and 12 bases at J; junction bases unmatched: 7. CDR3 in DNA: TGTGCCAGCTCAGCCCCAACAGGGGCGCAGTTCTTC. Amino acids: CASSAPTGAQFF.

This clone has more than one count but fewer than ten. V gene TRBV7-9 combines with J gene TRBJ1-2, with TRBD1 as a possible D gene (5 bases). Germline values: CDR1 SEHNR, CDR2 FQNEAQ (reference sequence). The CDR3 runs 13 residues. V was pared by 5 bases and J by 3 bases, with 10 bases between. The CDR3 reads CASSSDSDYGYTF. For the CDR3, the DNA is TGTGCCAGCAGCAGCGACAGCGACTATGGCTACACCTTC.

This chain joins TRBV18 and TRBJ2-4, with a possible D match to TRBD1 (5 bases). Trimming took 0 bases from V and 1 from J, leaving 10 bases between them. CDR3 length: 16 residues. The germline V gene has CDR1 KGHSH and CDR2 LQKENI. DNA of the CDR3: TGTGCCAGCTCACCACCGAGACAGACGGCCAAAAACATTCAGTACTTC. Its protein is CASSPPRQTAKNIQYF. Full variable domain (missing parts from reference TRBV18 and TRBJ2-4): NAGVMQNPRHLVRRRGQEARLRCSPMKGHSHVYWYRQLPEEGLKFMVYLQKENIIDESGMPKERFSAEFPKEGPSILRIQQVVRGDSAAYFCASSPPRQTAKNIQYFGAGTRLSVL.